The subject of this entry is one TCR beta chain. The sample holds a few counts of this clone. This clone's antigen is unknown. No base quality values were provided; no much bigger clone lies one nucleotide off. Taken from cysteine to phenylalanine, the CDR3 has 16 residues. The CDR3 DNA has 48 bases and is translated from base 1. CDR1 and CDR2, looked up from the germline V gene, are SGHVS and FNYEAQ. V is cut by 1 base and J by 5 bases, and the space between the germline ends is 15 bases. The immunoSEQ hsTCRB v3.0 assay was used at survey level resolution to sequence the TRB variable region. The targeted TRB sequencing depth was about 40,000-55,000 T-cell genomes per sample. An Illumina MiSeq with a v3 150-cycle kit was used to sequence the pooled TRB libraries. For the original study's pipeline: Analysis of repertoires was carried out in R inside a reproducible Nextflow workflow spanning QC, data transformation and analysis. LymphoSeq2, an R package for exploring AIRR-Seq data, was used to implement the custom analyses. After excluding a few samples that yielded fewer than 5000 total TRB sequences, 150 to 200 HIV repertoires remained for analysis. Among the approximately 200 retained HIV repertoires, approximately 61 were collected before ART initiation and around 130 after ART initiation. Repertoires were downsampled to 5000 TRB nucleotide sequences, and summary statistics were averaged over 100 downsampling iterations. TRB sequences were retained for analysis only if CDR3 regions of at least seven amino acids were present. A Shannon entropy-derived clonality score and the Gini coefficient were used to measure diversity. In the repertoire networks, any two of the top 5000 CDR3 amino acid sequences were linked whenever the two sequences differed by an edit distance of one. Antigen specificity groups and MHC restriction were predicted for TRB CDR3 amino acid sequences with GLIPH2. Known CMV, EBV, HIV or tissue antigen associations were flagged by matching CDR3 amino acid sequences against VDJdb and McPAS-TCR. Pre-ART, post-ART and control groups were compared with Wilcoxon signed-rank tests and Holm-Bonferroni correction. The table comes from immuneACCESS by way of TCRdb, which keeps in-frame sequences with V and J called. Part of the clones is missing from these tables; in studies checked, under half for an unresolved V gene and the rest for unknown reasons. D and trimming come from the DNA, and the V and J calls and clone size come from that table. This sample has approximately 17,000 clones in its table, and 80% to 90% of those were observed once. More than 15% of the sample is taken by the ten largest.

This specimen belongs to a study of long-term antiretroviral therapy in people with HIV (dated by TCRdb to 2022 to 2024). Concerning the study at large: The earliest samples were collected roughly a decade before the 2015 WHO recommendation for immediate ART, at a time when ART was usually postponed until CD4 counts fell. Among the approximately 30 participants with HIV, about 11 were female. No cross-contamination during QIAcube processing was shown when test extractions of a monoclonal T-cell line were performed alongside a few dozen polyclonal samples. From 25 to 30 adults with confirmed HIV infection, the cohort provided 192 cryopreserved PBMC samples, gathered serially across a mean of about six years (range 1-12). Whether ART initiation and durable HIV suppression were associated with changes in peripheral blood TRB repertoire composition and diversity was tested in a retrospective serial study.

The paper's findings and limits, for the study overall: Limited PBMC availability meant only the TCR beta chain was sequenced, without alpha chain pairing. Because pre-ART samples had limited cell numbers, profiling was done on unsorted PBMC rather than on sorted CD4+ and CD8+ T cells. No data were available on ART adherence, viral resistance or therapy changes, limiting inferences about post-ART repertoire changes. Expanded TRB clones identified before ART initiation dominated the repertoire at all time points, although this dominance fluctuated and declined in many PLHIV after ART. The samples span the years 2004 to 2017, and the ART regimens used at that time may not be as effective as current regimens. HIV repertoires had narrower CDR3 length ranges than controls, and the network structure suggested an antigen-experienced repertoire that shifted only slightly toward naive after ART. Starting ART was linked to a significant rise in TRB diversity, yet even with long-term ART the diversity remained significantly lower than in transplant donor controls.

To be included, a participant needed at least one PBMC sample from before ART initiation plus at least two post-ART samples. Treatment was received in the United States of America by all participants with HIV. Before DNA extraction, cryopreserved samples containing roughly 0.85-11 million PBMC were thawed and washed. At the time of the earliest PBMC sample for each participant with HIV, ages ranged from about 23 to 60 years. PBMC samples were contributed by each participant from 1-4 timepoints before ART initiation and 2-8 timepoints after ART initiation, with a median of 7 samples. For every participant, serial HIV viral load, CD4+ T-cell count, ART history and demographic data were obtained. Genomic DNA was extracted from unsorted PBMC with a Qiagen kit on a QIAcube, with processing performed in batches of 12 samples.

Sequenced material: unsorted PBMCs, taken 0.6 years after starting antiretroviral therapy. This sequence originates from a woman aged 18-35 years with HIV. The receptor chain draws on TRBV7-6 and TRBJ1-3; the D gene is perhaps TRBD1, from 5 matching bases. CDR3 protein: CASSLGARDGRNTIYF. The DNA is TGTGCCAGCAGCTTAGGTGCGCGGGACGGTAGAAACACCATATATTTT.